This TCR beta chain originates from a study of T cell responses to AZD1222 COVID-19 vaccine. Only in-frame clones appear in the TCRdb table, and some are missing; sequencing was by immunoSEQ multiplex PCR. The sample consists of roughly 140,000 clones, more than 70% of them appearing once. This clone was counted a few times. Antigen: not known. Overall study findings and caveats: Reportedly, nearly half of unique spike TCRs recognized epitopes outside B.1.351/B.1.1.7 mutations.

The specimen was peripheral blood, collected on day 0 of MenACWY control vaccination. This sequence was found in an adult in good health.

The CDR3 sequence is CASSLGPASNYGYTF. The CDR3 coding sequence is TGTGCCAGCAGCTTGGGGCCAGCCTCTAACTATGGCTACACCTTC. The rearrangement uses TRBV5-5 and TRBJ1-2; D remains ambiguous. Trimming pared 0 bases from V and 0 bases from J, leaving 9 bases between. This CDR3 contains 15 residues. From germline, CDR1 is SGHKS and CDR2 YYEKEE (reference sequence).